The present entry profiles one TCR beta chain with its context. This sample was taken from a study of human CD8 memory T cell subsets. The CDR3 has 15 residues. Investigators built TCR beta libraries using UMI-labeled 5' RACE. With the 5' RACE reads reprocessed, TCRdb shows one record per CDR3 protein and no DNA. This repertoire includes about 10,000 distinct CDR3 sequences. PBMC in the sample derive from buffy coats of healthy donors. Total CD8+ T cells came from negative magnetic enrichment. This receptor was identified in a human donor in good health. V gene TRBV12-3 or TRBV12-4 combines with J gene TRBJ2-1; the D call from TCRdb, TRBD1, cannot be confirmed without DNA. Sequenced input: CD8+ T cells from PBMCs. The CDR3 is CASRPPGGGLDEQFF.